Presented here are 10 T cell receptor beta chains from one specimen sequenced in a study of blood T cell repertoires in COVID-19. Assay: immunoSEQ multiplex PCR; the TCRdb copy retains only in-frame clones and omits some. This sample has about 210,000 clones, with roughly 82% found just once. The sequenced material came from peripheral blood. The source of these receptors is a man aged 40-49 years who had recovered from COVID-19.

The chain carries TRBV3-1 (or the pseudogene TRBV3-2) and TRBJ2-5; D ambiguous. Germline CDR1 is LGHDT and CDR2 is YNNKEL (reference sequence). The CDR3 loop spans 15 amino acids. Trimming cost V 2 bases and J 1 base, with 11 bases left between them. CDR3 protein: CASSQFLQVQETQYF. CDR3 sequence (DNA): TGTGCCAGCAGCCAATTCCTCCAGGTCCAAGAGACCCAGTACTTC.

The V and J genes are TRBV6-2 or TRBV6-3 and TRBJ1-5, with D uncertain. Germline V lookup: CDR1 MNHEY, CDR2 SVGEGT. Trimming removed 2 bases from V and 7 bases from J, with 12 bases in between. There are 14 residues in the CDR3. CDR3 sequence reads: CASSYRGKGQPQHF. Here the CDR3 DNA reads TGTGCCAGCAGTTACCGGGGTAAGGGCCAGCCCCAGCATTTT.

The rearrangement joins TRBV5-1 to TRBJ1-1; D is unresolved. The V and J ends lost 0 bases and 3 bases respectively, with 9 bases between them. The CDR3 runs to 14 residues. CDR1 is SGHRS and CDR2 is YFSETQ in the germline V gene. CDR3 sequence reads: CASSLEPQDTEAFF. In DNA form, the CDR3 reads TGCGCCAGCAGCTTGGAACCGCAGGACACTGAAGCTTTCTTT.

The genes are TRBV5-1 and TRBJ2-5; D gene unclear. CDR1 and CDR2 (germline): SGHRS, YFSETQ. Trimming left V 2 bases short and J 2 bases short, with 7 bases between. The CDR3 is 13 amino acids. CDR3 DNA: TGCGCCAGCAGCTTCGCCGGGCAAGAGACCCAGTACTTC. Encoded protein: CASSFAGQETQYF.

The gene calls are TRBV6-5 and TRBJ2-7; no reliable D call. The CDR3 is made up of 10 amino acids. V dropped 6 bases and J dropped 4 bases, with 4 bases sitting between them. From germline, CDR1 is MNHEY and CDR2 SVGAGI. For the CDR3, the DNA is TGTGCCAGCAGCGAGTACGAGCAGTACTTC. It encodes CASSEYEQYF.

CDR3 DNA: TGTGCCAGCAGTTTCTACTCGGGGACAGACCCCAAAGAGACCCAGTACTTC. It codes for CASSFYSGTDPKETQYF. The rearrangement joins TRBV5-4 to TRBJ2-5, with 7 bases matching TRBD1. J gave up 3 bases and V 5 bases, and 16 bases lay outside the gene matches. This CDR3 comprises 17 residues. The germline V gene encodes CDR1 SGHNT and CDR2 YYREEE (reference sequence). The complete variable domain, with remaining parts taken from reference TRBV5-4 and TRBJ2-5, reads ETGVTQSPTHLIKTRGQQVTLRCSSQSGHNTVSWYQQALGQGPQFIFQYYREEENGRGNFPPRFSGLQFPNYSSELNVNALELDDSALYLCASSFYSGTDPKETQYFGPGTRLLVL.

J is TRBJ1-1 and V is TRBV5-6; no definite D call. In germline, CDR1 is SGHDT, CDR2 YYEEEE. The CDR3 runs to 13 residues. Trimming removed 3 bases from V and 2 bases from J, with 8 bases in between. The CDR3 sequence: CASSYSRNTEAFF. The CDR3 nucleotides are TGTGCCAGCAGCTACAGCAGAAACACTGAAGCTTTCTTT. Filled out from reference TRBV5-6 and TRBJ1-1, the complete variable domain reads DAGVTQSPTHLIKTRGQQVTLRCSPKSGHDTVSWYQQALGQGPQFIFQYYEEEERQRGNFPDRFSGHQFPNYSSELNVNALLLGDSALYLCASSYSRNTEAFFGQGTRLTVV.

The count of this clone is one. V is TRBV18 and J is TRBJ2-7, with TRBD1 as a possible D gene (5 bases). This CDR3 has 14 residues. Germline V gene sequence: CDR1 KGHSH, CDR2 LQKENI. Trimming pared 3 bases from V and 3 bases from J, leaving 12 bases between. The CDR3 DNA follows: TGTGCCAGCTCACCGACAGCTACTGACTACGAGCAGTACTTC. This sequence encodes CASSPTATDYEQYF.

The J gene is TRBJ2-1, the V gene TRBV19; tentatively, D is TRBD2 (6 bases). The CDR3 runs to 15 residues. Germline CDR1 is LNHDA and CDR2 is SQIVND (reference sequence). V dropped 7 bases and J dropped 0 bases, with 13 bases sitting between them. Here the CDR3 DNA reads TGTGCCAGTACTCTTGTCGGGGGCTCCTACAATGAGCAGTTCTTC. It specifies CASTLVGGSYNEQFF.

The J gene is TRBJ1-5, the V gene TRBV19, with D possibly matching TRBD1 (6 bases). Per germline, CDR1 LNHDA and CDR2 SQIVND (reference sequence). The CDR3 loop spans 15 amino acids. V dropped 4 bases and J dropped 5 bases, with 15 bases sitting between them. The CDR3 DNA sequence: TGTGCCAGTAGTAGAACGAGGGACACTGATCAGCCCCAGCATTTT. This codes for CASSRTRDTDQPQHF.